Detailed here is one T cell receptor beta chain. TCRdb processed the 5' RACE reads anew with MiXCR; each CDR3 protein has one entry. The top ten hold over 13% of the sample, which has hundreds of thousands of distinct CDR3 sequences, 13% seen once. The data are from a study of T cells after yellow fever vaccination. The V gene's germline CDR1 is SGHRS and CDR2 YFSETQ. The CDR3 is made up of 14 amino acids. Germline trimming cut 4 bases from V and 4 bases from J; bases unmatched to any gene: 5. The starting material was PBMCs, obtained on the day of the yellow fever booster vaccination. J is TRBJ1-1 and V is TRBV5-1, with 9 bases lining up with TRBD1. The source is a man aged 25 to 40 who received the YFV17D yellow fever vaccine. The CDR3 nucleotides read TGCGCCAGCAGCCTGGGGACAGGGAGCACTGAAGCTTTCTTT. Residues: CASSLGTGSTEAFF.